This TCR beta chain was sequenced during a study of OX40 agonist ivuxolimab in advanced cancers. General study results and limits: More expanded clones were found, on average, in CD8+ than in CD4+ T cells.

As to this clone: Antigen specificity is unknown.

The trim removed 10 bases at V and 4 bases at J, leaving 12 bases unmatched. Germline V CDR1 and CDR2: MNHNS, SASEGT. This CDR3 region has 14 residues. Using immunoSEQ multiplex PCR, the repertoire was profiled, and TCRdb retains in-frame clones only, with some absent. There are tens of thousands of clones in the sample; 70% to 90% occur only once, and roughly 0.77% lies in the top ten. This sequence joins TRBV6-1 and TRBJ2-7; TRBD1 matches 8 bases. The specimen was CD4+ or CD8+ T cells sorted from blood, collected in a trial of the OX40 agonist ivuxolimab. The receptor's source is an adult with an advanced solid tumor such as melanoma, head and neck, liver or kidney cancer. The CDR3 coding sequence is TGTGCCACCGATCGGACAGGGCAGGGGTACGAGCAGTACTTC. As protein: CATDRTGQGYEQYF.